What follows are 16 T cell receptor beta chains derived from one specimen sequenced in a study of blood T cell repertoires in COVID-19. Data came from immunoSEQ multiplex PCR; TCRdb stores just in-frame clones and leaves some out. The data hold 300,000 to 400,000 clones, with 75% to 90% observed a single time. Input material: peripheral blood. These receptors were collected from a woman in her 30s with COVID-19, enrolled during active disease.

This sequence joins TRBV12-3 or TRBV12-4 and TRBJ2-2, with D maybe TRBD2 (5 bases). CDR3 length equals 13 residues. V lost 8 bases, J lost 10 bases, and 17 bases lay in between. CDR3 region: CASRPTLREELFF. Written as DNA, the CDR3 is TGTGCCAGCCGTCCAACCCTGAGGGAGGAGCTGTTTTTT.

The rearrangement links TRBV10-3 to TRBJ2-7, with 7 bases that match TRBD2. CDR3 size: 13 residues. V lost 8 bases, J lost 4 bases, and 8 bases stayed unmatched. CDR1 is ENHRY and CDR2 is SYGVKD in the germline V gene. In DNA form, the CDR3 reads TGTGCCATCGGCGCGGGAGTTGTGTACGAGCAGTACTTC. Translation: CAIGAGVVYEQYF.

The chain couples TRBV5-1 to TRBJ2-3; a weak D match, TRBD2 (5 bases). V dropped 2 bases and J dropped 5 bases, with 12 bases sitting between them. The CDR3 has 14 residues. The germline gives CDR1 SGHRS, CDR2 YFSETQ. CDR3: CASSFDLARDTQYF. Here the CDR3 DNA reads TGCGCCAGCAGCTTCGACTTAGCGCGAGATACGCAGTATTTT.

The chain uses TRBV5-5 and TRBJ1-4; D is possibly TRBD1 (5 bases). Germline assignment: CDR1 SGHKS and CDR2 YYEKEE (reference sequence). This CDR3 is built from 13 residues. The V end was cut by 7 bases, the J end by 4 bases, with 11 bases between. The CDR3 region is CASGAVLNEKLFF. In nucleotides, the CDR3 is TGTGCCAGCGGGGCAGTGCTTAATGAAAAACTGTTTTTT.

The chain employs TRBV6-2 or TRBV6-3 and TRBJ1-5, with 9 bases lining up with TRBD1. V lost 3 bases to trimming and J lost 0 bases; unmatched junction nucleotides: 15. The CDR3 is 20 amino acids. Per germline, CDR1 MNHEY and CDR2 SVGEGT. CDR3 sequence: CASSYNPQTGGIYSNQPQHF. The DNA of the CDR3 is TGTGCCAGCAGTTATAACCCTCAGACAGGGGGGATATATAGCAATCAGCCCCAGCATTTT.

This clone was observed a single time. The chain recombines TRBV11-1 with TRBJ2-3; 12 positions match TRBD2. Unmatched junction bases numbered 2, after V lost 1 base and J lost 3 bases. The CDR3 runs 16 residues. The germline V gene has CDR1 SGHAT and CDR2 FQDESV (reference sequence). CDR3 sequence reads: CASSLGLAGVTDTQYF. The DNA of the CDR3 is TGTGCCAGCAGCTTAGGACTAGCGGGAGTAACAGATACGCAGTATTTT.

This clone was found once. This chain links TRBV30 with TRBJ1-1, with D maybe TRBD1 (6 bases). Trimming removed 3 bases at V and 4 bases at J, with 12 bases between. The CDR3 loop spans 13 amino acids. CDR1 and CDR2 (germline): GTSNPN, SVGIG (reference sequence). The CDR3 sequence is CAWSWDISTEAFF. The CDR3 region has the DNA TGTGCCTGGAGCTGGGACATCTCCACTGAAGCTTTCTTT.

V gene TRBV29-1 combines with J gene TRBJ2-7; possible D gene TRBD2, 5 bases. Germline CDR1 SQVTM, CDR2 ANQGSEA. V lost 0 bases, J lost 1 base, and 10 bases lay in between. CDR3 size: 14 residues. CDR3 loop: CSVEERSGSYEQYF. CDR3 sequence (DNA): TGCAGCGTTGAAGAACGGAGCGGATCCTACGAGCAGTACTTC.

CDR3 sequence (DNA): TGTGCCAGCAGCGCCGGGACAGGGAGTATCAATGGCTACACCTTC. It codes for CASSAGTGSINGYTF. The rearrangement uses TRBV2 and TRBJ1-2; TRBD1 matches at 9 bases. The CDR3 has 15 residues. V was clipped by 6 bases and J by 6 bases; unmatched bases: 11. CDR1 is SNHLY and CDR2 is FYNNEI in the germline V gene.

The J gene is TRBJ2-2, the V gene TRBV23-1; the match to TRBD1 covers 9 bases. TRBV23-1 qualifies as an ORF whose function is uncertain. The CDR3 contains 17 residues. V was pared by 4 bases and J by 6 bases, with 12 bases of the junction left unmatched. This chain's CDR3 is CASSPVPGQGVSGELFF. The CDR3 region has the DNA TGCGCCAGCAGTCCTGTACCGGGACAGGGAGTATCCGGGGAGCTGTTTTTT.

V is TRBV18 and J is TRBJ2-1; 13 bases line up with TRBD2. Germline CDR1 is KGHSH and CDR2 is LQKENI. This CDR3 is built from 16 residues. V trimming: 5 bases; J trimming: 6 bases; junction bases outside the gene matches: 7. Here the CDR3 reads CASSSLTSGRANEQFF. In nucleotides, the CDR3 is TGTGCCAGCTCATCCCTAACTAGCGGGAGGGCCAATGAGCAGTTCTTC. Full variable domain (missing parts from reference TRBV18 and TRBJ2-1): NAGVMQNPRHLVRRRGQEARLRCSPMKGHSHVYWYRQLPEEGLKFMVYLQKENIIDESGMPKERFSAEFPKEGPSILRIQQVVRGDSAAYFCASSSLTSGRANEQFFGPGTRLTVL.

The CDR3 loop reads CASSPTQGAYYNEQFF. The CDR3 DNA reads TGTGCCAGCAGCCCAACTCAGGGGGCTTACTACAATGAGCAGTTCTTC. This chain links TRBV5-4 with TRBJ2-1, with 8 bases matching TRBD1. J lost 3 bases, V lost 4 bases, and 9 bases had no gene match. This CDR3 spans 16 amino acids. Germline lookup yields CDR1 SGHNT and CDR2 YYREEE (reference sequence).

V and J are TRBV12-3 or TRBV12-4 and TRBJ2-2, with a weak D call TRBD1 (6 bases). The CDR3 has 13 residues. Trimming took off 5 bases at V and 7 bases at J, with 11 bases between the two ends. CDR3 nucleotide sequence: TGTGCCAGCAGTAGGACAGTTAGCGGGGAGCTGTTTTTT. It is translated as CASSRTVSGELFF.

V and J are TRBV6-5 and TRBJ2-5, with TRBD2 matching over 7 bases. Trimming took 0 bases from V and 5 from J; bases not matched to a gene: 3. This CDR3 contains 14 residues. Germline CDR1 and CDR2: MNHEY and SVGAGI. CDR3 DNA: TGTGCCAGCAGTTACTCAAACGGGGGGGAGACCCAGTACTTC. Translated, it gives CASSYSNGGETQYF.

The rearrangement uses TRBV12-5 and TRBJ2-6; 9 nucleotides align to TRBD1. Per the germline V gene, CDR1 is LGHNT and CDR2 is FRNRAP. After removal of 3 bases from V and 4 bases from J, the junction contained 10 bases not matched to a gene. The CDR3 loop spans 18 amino acids. CDR3 loop: CASGLGTGWDLGANVLTF. In DNA, the CDR3 is TGTGCTAGTGGTTTAGGGACAGGGTGGGACTTGGGGGCCAACGTCCTGACTTTC.

The gene calls are TRBV5-6 and TRBJ2-1; D gene ambiguous. Per the germline V gene, CDR1 is SGHDT and CDR2 is YYEEEE. The CDR3 loop spans 14 amino acids. V lost 0 bases and J lost 9, with 13 bases in between. CDR3 nucleotide sequence: TGTGCCAGCAGCTTGGTCAAACGTGCACTTGAGCAGTTCTTC. Translated, it gives CASSLVKRALEQFF.